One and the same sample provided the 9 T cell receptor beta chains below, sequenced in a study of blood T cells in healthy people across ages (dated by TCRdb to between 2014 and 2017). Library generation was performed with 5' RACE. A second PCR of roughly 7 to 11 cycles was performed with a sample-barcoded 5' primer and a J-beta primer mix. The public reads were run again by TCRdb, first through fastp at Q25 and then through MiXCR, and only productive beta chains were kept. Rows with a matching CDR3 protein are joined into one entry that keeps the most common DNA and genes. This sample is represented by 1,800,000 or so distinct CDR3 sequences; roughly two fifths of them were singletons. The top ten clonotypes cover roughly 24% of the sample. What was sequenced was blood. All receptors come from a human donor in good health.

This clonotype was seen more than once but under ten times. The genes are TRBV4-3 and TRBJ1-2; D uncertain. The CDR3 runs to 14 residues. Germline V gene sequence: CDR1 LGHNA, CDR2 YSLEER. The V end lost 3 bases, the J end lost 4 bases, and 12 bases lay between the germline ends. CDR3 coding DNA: TGCGCCAGCAGCCAGGGAGAGATGAGCTATGGCTACACCTTC. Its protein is CASSQGEMSYGYTF.

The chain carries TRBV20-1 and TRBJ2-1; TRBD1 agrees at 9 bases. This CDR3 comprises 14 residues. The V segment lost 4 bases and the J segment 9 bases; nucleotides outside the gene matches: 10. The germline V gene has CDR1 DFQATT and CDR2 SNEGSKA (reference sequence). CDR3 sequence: CSAKGTGSWGEQFF. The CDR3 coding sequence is TGCAGTGCTAAGGGGACAGGGTCATGGGGTGAGCAGTTCTTC.

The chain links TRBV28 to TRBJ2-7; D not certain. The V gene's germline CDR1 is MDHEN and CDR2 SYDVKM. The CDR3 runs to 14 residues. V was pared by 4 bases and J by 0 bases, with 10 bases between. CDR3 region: CASSSHVYSYEQYF. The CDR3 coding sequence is TGTGCCAGCAGTTCCCACGTGTACTCCTACGAGCAGTACTTC.

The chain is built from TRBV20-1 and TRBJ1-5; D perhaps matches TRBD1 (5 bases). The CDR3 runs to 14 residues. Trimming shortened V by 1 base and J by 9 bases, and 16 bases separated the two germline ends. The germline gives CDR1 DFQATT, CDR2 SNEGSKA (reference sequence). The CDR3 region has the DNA TGCAGTGCTAGAGCCTTACAGGATCTCCGGCCCCAGCATTTT. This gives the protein CSARALQDLRPQHF.

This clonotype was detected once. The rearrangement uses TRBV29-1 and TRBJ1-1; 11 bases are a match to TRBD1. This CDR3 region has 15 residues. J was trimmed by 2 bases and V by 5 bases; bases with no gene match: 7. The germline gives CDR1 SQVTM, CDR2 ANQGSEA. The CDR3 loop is CSVHRTGGINTEAFF. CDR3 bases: TGCAGCGTTCACAGGACAGGGGGCATCAACACTGAAGCTTTCTTT.

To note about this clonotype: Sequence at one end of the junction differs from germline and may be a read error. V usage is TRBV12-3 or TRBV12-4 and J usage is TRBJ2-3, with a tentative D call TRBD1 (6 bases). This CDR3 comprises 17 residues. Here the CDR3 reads CASSLGPGSVGADAQYF. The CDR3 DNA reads TGTGCCAGCAGTTTAGGTCCTGGGAGCGTGGGGGCAGATGCGCAGTATTTT.

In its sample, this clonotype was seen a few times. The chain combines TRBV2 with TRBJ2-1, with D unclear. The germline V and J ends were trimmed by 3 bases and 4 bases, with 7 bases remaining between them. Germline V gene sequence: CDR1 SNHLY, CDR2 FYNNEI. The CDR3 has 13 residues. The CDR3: CASSELGYNEQFF. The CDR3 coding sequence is TGTGCCAGCAGTGAGTTGGGGTACAATGAGCAGTTCTTC.

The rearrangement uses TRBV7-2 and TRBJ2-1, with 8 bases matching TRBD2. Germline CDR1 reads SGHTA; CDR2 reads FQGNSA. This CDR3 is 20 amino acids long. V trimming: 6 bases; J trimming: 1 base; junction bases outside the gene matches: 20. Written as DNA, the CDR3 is TGTGCCAGCAGTCAAAGGCGGTCGGGGGGGCTTTTTTCGTCCTACAATGAGCAGTTCTTC. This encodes CASSQRRSGGLFSSYNEQFF.

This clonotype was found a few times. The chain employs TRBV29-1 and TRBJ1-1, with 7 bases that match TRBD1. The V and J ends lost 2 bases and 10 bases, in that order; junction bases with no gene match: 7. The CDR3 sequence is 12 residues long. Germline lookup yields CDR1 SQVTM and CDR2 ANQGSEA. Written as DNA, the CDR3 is TGCAGCGTTGAAACGGGGGGGGACAGAGCTTTCTTT. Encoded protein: CSVETGGDRAFF. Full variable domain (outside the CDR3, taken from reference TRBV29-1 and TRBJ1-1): SAVISQKPSRDICQRGTSLTIQCQVDSQVTMMFWYRQQPGQSLTLIATANQGSEATYESGFVIDKFPISRPNLTFSTLTVSNMSPEDSSIYLCSVETGGDRAFFGQGTRLTVV.